This T cell receptor beta chain was recorded in a study of cytomegalovirus exposure and HLA in healthy donors. The primer mix had 60 Vbeta and 13 Jbeta primers. The authors' processing: Unique TCR beta chains numbered about 72 million in a later analysis, with about 9.9 million shared. The repertoire was sequenced with immunoSEQ multiplex PCR; TCRdb's copy has only in-frame clones and lacks some. D and trimming come from the DNA, and the V and J calls and clone size come from that table. In the table there are around 100,000 clones, roughly four fifths of which are singletons. Germline CDR1 is SGHAT and CDR2 is FQNNGV. The CDR3 runs 14 residues. The V and J ends lost 5 bases and 5 bases, in that order; junction bases with no gene match: 2.

The TCR was taken from a middle-aged man in good health and CMV-seropositive. The chain carries TRBV11-2 and TRBJ2-7; 14 nucleotides match TRBD2. Material for sequencing was PBMCs. The DNA of the CDR3 is TGTGCCAGCAGCGGGACTAGCGGGAGCCACGAGCAGTACTTC. As protein: CASSGTSGSHEQYF.